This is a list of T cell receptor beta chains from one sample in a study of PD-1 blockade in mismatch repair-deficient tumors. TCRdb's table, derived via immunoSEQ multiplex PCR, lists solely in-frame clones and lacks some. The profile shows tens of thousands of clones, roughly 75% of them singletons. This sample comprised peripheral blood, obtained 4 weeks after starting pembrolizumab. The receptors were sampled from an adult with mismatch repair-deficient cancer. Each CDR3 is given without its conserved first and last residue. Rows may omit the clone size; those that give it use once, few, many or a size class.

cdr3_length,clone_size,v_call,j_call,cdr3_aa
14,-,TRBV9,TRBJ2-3,ASSVTSGRWSDTQY
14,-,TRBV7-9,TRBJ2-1,ASSLRLAGGQNEQF
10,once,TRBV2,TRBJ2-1,ASSELPDIQF
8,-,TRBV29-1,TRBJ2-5,SVGEETQY
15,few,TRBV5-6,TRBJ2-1,ASSQTVAGRTYNEQF
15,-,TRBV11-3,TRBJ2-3,ASSLMGGSPYTDTQY
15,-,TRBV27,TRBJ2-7,ASSLSENPLGAYEQY
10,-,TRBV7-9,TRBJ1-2,ASSSGVYGYT
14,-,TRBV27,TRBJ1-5,ASSLRGDQVNQPQH
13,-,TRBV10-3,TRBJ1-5,AISGGTGVDQPQH
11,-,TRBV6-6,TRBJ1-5,ASSGTANQPQH
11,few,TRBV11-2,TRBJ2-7,ASSLGGQDLWY
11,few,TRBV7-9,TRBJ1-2,ASSFSTNYGYT
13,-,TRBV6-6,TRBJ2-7,ASSYSDPSIYEQY
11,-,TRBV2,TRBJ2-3,AGTSGGGITQY
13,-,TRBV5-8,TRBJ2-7,ASSRSAAPSYEQY
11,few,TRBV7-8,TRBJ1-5,ASSLQSTQPQH
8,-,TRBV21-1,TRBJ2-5,AVGGETQY
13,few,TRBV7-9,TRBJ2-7,ASSSTGTSQYEQY
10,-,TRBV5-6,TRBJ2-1,ASRDRGNEQF
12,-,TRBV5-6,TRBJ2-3,ASSSTDYTDTQY
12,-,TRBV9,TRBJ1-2,ASSATSRGYGYT
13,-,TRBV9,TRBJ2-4,ASSSPASGKNIQY
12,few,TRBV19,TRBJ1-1,ASNFAGERTEAF
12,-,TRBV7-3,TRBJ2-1,ASSRGGSYNEQF
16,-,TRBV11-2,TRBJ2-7,ASSLGAAGSPLISEQY
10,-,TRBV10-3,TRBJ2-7,AIREAGGEQY
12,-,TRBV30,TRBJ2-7,AWSVGGYSYEQY
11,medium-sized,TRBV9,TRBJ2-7,ASSGSPFDEQY
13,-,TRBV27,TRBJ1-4,ASSPRGVTNEKLF
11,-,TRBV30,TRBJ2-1,AWSVTGFNEQF
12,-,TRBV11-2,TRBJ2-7,ASSAGSGIYEQY
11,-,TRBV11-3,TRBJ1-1,ASSLAEDTEAF
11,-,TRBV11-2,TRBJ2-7,ASSTNREFEQY
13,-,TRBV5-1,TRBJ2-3,ASSQPEEGTDTQY
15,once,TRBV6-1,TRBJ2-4,ASSEGLAGGLRNIQY
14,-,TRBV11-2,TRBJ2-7,ASSLRPLSGSYEQY
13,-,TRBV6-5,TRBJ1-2,ASSYRETGSYGYT
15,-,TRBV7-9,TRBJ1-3,ASSFLPGQGTGNTIY
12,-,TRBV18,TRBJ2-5,ASSLRDSQETQY
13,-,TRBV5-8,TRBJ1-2,ASRENRDFYYGYT
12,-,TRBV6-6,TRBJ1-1,ASRRGRASTEAF
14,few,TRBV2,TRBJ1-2,ASSLAAVVARYGYT
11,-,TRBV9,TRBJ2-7,ASSLGMVDEQY
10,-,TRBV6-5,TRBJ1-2,ASPGGPYGYT
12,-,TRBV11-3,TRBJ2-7,ASSLGGTAYEQY
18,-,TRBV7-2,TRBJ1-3,ASSLALLFVGQGVGNTIY
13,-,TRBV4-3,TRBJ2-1,ASSPRTRADNEQF
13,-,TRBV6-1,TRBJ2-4,ASSFQGAGKNIQY
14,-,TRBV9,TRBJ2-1,ASSVVSLSSYNEQF
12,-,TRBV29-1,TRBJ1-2,SVEGDSRSGGYT
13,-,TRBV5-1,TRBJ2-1,ASSLAGQGIDEQF